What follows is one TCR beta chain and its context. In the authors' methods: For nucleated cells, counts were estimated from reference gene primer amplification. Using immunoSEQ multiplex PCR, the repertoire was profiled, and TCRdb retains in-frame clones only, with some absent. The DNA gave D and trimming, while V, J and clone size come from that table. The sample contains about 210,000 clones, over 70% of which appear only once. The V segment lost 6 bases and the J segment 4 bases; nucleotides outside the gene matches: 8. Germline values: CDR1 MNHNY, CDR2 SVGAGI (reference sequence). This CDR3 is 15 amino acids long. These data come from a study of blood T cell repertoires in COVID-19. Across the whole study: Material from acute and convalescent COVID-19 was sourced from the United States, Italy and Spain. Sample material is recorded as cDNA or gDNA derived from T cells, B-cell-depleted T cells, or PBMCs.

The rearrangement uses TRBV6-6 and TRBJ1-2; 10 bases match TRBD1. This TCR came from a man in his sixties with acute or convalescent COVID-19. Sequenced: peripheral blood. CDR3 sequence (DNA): TGTGCCAGCAGCCTCAGACAGGGGGCGGTCTATGGCTACACCTTC. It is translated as CASSLRQGAVYGYTF.